Below, 25 T cell receptor beta chains from the same sample are listed, as sequenced in a study of OX40 agonist ivuxolimab in advanced cancers. The data were produced by immunoSEQ multiplex PCR, yet TCRdb's version contains in-frame clones alone and is incomplete. The data show tens of thousands of clones, with roughly 87% seen just once and approximately 0.35% held by the top ten. The material sequenced was CD4+ or CD8+ T cells sorted from blood, taken in a trial of the OX40 agonist ivuxolimab. The receptors derive from an adult with an advanced solid tumor such as melanoma, head and neck, liver or kidney cancer.

This sequence joins TRBV4-1 and TRBJ1-2; D might be TRBD1 (6 bases). Germline loops: CDR1 MGHRA, CDR2 YSYEKL. The CDR3 loop spans 17 amino acids. Trimming removed 1 base from V and 0 bases from J, with 15 bases in between. CDR3 in DNA: TGCGCCAGCAGCCAAGTGGCCACAGGGAAGACTAACTATGGCTACACCTTC. Its translation: CASSQVATGKTNYGYTF.

The chain uses TRBV5-1 and TRBJ2-1, with D possibly TRBD2 on 6 matching bases. The V gene lost 7 bases and the J gene lost 4 bases, with 18 bases spanning the gap. Germline assignment: CDR1 SGHRS and CDR2 YFSETQ. There are 15 residues in the CDR3. The CDR3 is CASFRDGGLYNEQFF. The CDR3 DNA sequence: TGCGCCAGCTTCCGGGACGGGGGATTATACAATGAGCAGTTCTTC.

The rearrangement uses TRBV5-6 and TRBJ1-1, with 10 nucleotides matching TRBD1. This CDR3 is built from 15 residues. Germline CDR1 SGHDT, CDR2 YYEEEE. J lost 7 bases, V lost 0 bases, and 6 bases had no gene match. For the CDR3, the DNA is TGTGCCAGCAGCTTGGTGCAGGGACAGGGGCTTGAAGCTTTCTTT. This codes for CASSLVQGQGLEAFF.

The V and J genes are TRBV30 and TRBJ1-2; a weak D match, TRBD1 (6 bases). The CDR3 loop spans 12 amino acids. Trimming stripped 3 bases from V and 6 bases from J, with 11 bases between. From germline, CDR1 is GTSNPN and CDR2 SVGIG (reference sequence). CDR3 nucleotides: TGTGCCTGGAGCAGGGGTTCGGATGGCTACACCTTC. This encodes CAWSRGSDGYTF.

The chain couples TRBV29-1 to TRBJ1-1, with D perhaps TRBD1 (5 bases). Germline assignment: CDR1 SQVTM and CDR2 ANQGSEA. The CDR3 spans 13 residues. The V end was cut by 8 bases, the J end by 4 bases, with 17 bases between. CDR3 sequence: CSSYGGGGTEAFF. DNA of the CDR3: TGCAGCTCCTACGGCGGGGGGGGCACTGAAGCTTTCTTT.

The rearrangement uses TRBV11-2 and TRBJ2-7; TRBD1 matches at 11 bases. Trimming at V came to 2 bases and at J to 6 bases, leaving 6 bases not matched to a gene. This CDR3 spans 15 amino acids. Germline V lookup: CDR1 SGHAT, CDR2 FQNNGV. CDR3 DNA: TGTGCCAGCAGCTTAACCGCCGGGACAGGGGGCGAGCAGTACTTC. Protein: CASSLTAGTGGEQYF.

The rearrangement links TRBV19 to TRBJ2-3, with D maybe TRBD1 (5 bases). Germline V gene sequence: CDR1 LNHDA, CDR2 SQIVND (reference sequence). The V and J ends lost 0 bases and 7 bases respectively, with 14 bases between them. This CDR3 is built from 15 residues. The CDR3 here is CASSIDRARANTQYF. CDR3 sequence (DNA): TGTGCCAGTAGTATAGATAGGGCCAGGGCTAATACGCAGTATTTT.

V is TRBV2 and J is TRBJ1-2, with TRBD1 as a possible D gene (6 bases). Germline CDR1 is SNHLY and CDR2 is FYNNEI. This CDR3 spans 14 amino acids. Trimming cost V 7 bases and J 2 bases, with 14 bases left between them. CDR3 sequence reads: CASIISRGNYGYTF. CDR3 sequence (DNA): TGTGCCAGCATCATTTCCAGGGGAAACTATGGCTACACCTTC.

The gene calls are TRBV5-1 and TRBJ2-7, with 14 bases identical to TRBD2. J lost 5 bases, V lost 4 bases, and 2 bases had no gene match. The CDR3 consists of 14 residues. Per germline, CDR1 SGHRS and CDR2 YFSETQ. CDR3 DNA: TGCGCCAGCAGCGCGGGACTAGCGGGAGACGAGCAGTACTTC. Its protein is CASSAGLAGDEQYF.

Only one count was recorded for this clone. V gene TRBV5-6 combines with J gene TRBJ1-1; 9 bases agree with TRBD1. Per germline, CDR1 SGHDT and CDR2 YYEEEE. The trim removed 0 bases at V and 10 bases at J, leaving 7 bases unmatched. CDR3 size: 14 residues. The CDR3 loop is CASSLAGTGLPAFF. The DNA for the CDR3 is TGTGCCAGCAGCTTGGCGGGGACAGGGCTTCCAGCTTTCTTT.

This clone is a singleton in its sample. The chain combines TRBV4-1 with TRBJ2-7; D unclear. Germline V CDR1 and CDR2: MGHRA, YSYEKL. V lost 1 base, J lost 0 bases, and 7 bases lay in between. This CDR3 has 14 amino acids. The CDR3 protein is CASSQGYLSYEQYF. CDR3 coding DNA: TGCGCCAGCAGCCAAGGATATCTCTCCTACGAGCAGTACTTC.

The chain has TRBV7-2 and TRBJ1-3; maybe TRBD1 (5 bases). CDR1 and CDR2 (germline): SGHTA, FQGNSA. Trimming took 11 bases from V and 0 from J, leaving 14 bases between them. The CDR3 runs to 14 residues. The CDR3 here is CACARRGSGNTIYF. The CDR3 coding sequence is TGTGCCTGTGCCCGGAGGGGCTCTGGAAACACCATATATTTT. The full variable domain, with the rest looked up from reference TRBV7-2 and TRBJ1-3, is GAGVSQSPSNKVTEKGKDVELRCDPISGHTALYWYRQSLGQGLEFLIYFQGNSAPDKSGLPSDRFSAERTGGSVSTLTIQRTQQEDSAVYLCACARRGSGNTIYFGEGSWLTVV.

This chain connects TRBV29-1 to TRBJ2-7, with D perhaps matching TRBD1 or TRBD2 (6 bases each). Germline V gene lookup returns CDR1 SQVTM and CDR2 ANQGSEA. The CDR3 has 13 residues. The V end was cut by 7 bases, the J end by 2 bases, with 15 bases between. Here the CDR3 DNA reads TGCAGCGCCGAAGGGGGGTATACCTACGAGCAGTACTTC. Amino acids: CSAEGGYTYEQYF.

J is TRBJ1-5 and V is TRBV2, with no clear D. The CDR3 length is 14 residues. V was trimmed by 5 bases and J by 3 bases, leaving 11 bases between them. Germline-derived CDR1 and CDR2 are SNHLY and FYNNEI. CDR3 nucleotides: TGTGCCAGCAGTCCCGACTCCACCAATCAGCCCCAGCATTTT. This gives the protein CASSPDSTNQPQHF.

The chain uses TRBV5-4 and TRBJ2-1; 7 bases are shared with TRBD1. The V gene end was trimmed by 4 bases and the J gene end by 5 bases; junction bases not matched to a gene: 12. From germline, CDR1 is SGHNT and CDR2 YYREEE (reference sequence). The CDR3 is made up of 16 amino acids. The CDR3 nucleotides are TGTGCCAGCAGCCCGGTGACTCGGGACAGCAACAATGAGCAGTTCTTC. This encodes CASSPVTRDSNNEQFF.

The V call is TRBV5-1, the J call TRBJ2-7; no clear D gene. In germline, CDR1 is SGHRS, CDR2 YFSETQ. The CDR3 totals 14 residues. V gave up 0 bases and J gave up 6 bases, with 13 bases separating them. CDR3 in DNA: TGCGCCAGCAGCTTGGCCACCGGACCACCCGAGCAGTACTTC. Amino acids: CASSLATGPPEQYF. The complete variable domain, with remaining parts taken from reference TRBV5-1 and TRBJ2-7, reads KAGVTQTPRYLIKTRGQQVTLSCSPISGHRSVSWYQQTPGQGLQFLFEYFSETQRNKGNFPGRFSGRQFSNSRSEMNVSTLELGDSALYLCASSLATGPPEQYFGPGTRLTVT.

V usage is TRBV28 and J usage is TRBJ2-1; D might be TRBD2 (6 bases). Trimming shortened V by 7 bases and J by 4 bases, and 17 bases separated the two germline ends. The length of the CDR3 is 15 residues. Germline loops: CDR1 MDHEN, CDR2 SYDVKM. CDR3 sequence: CASKLGTGGYNEQFF. The CDR3, as DNA: TGTGCCAGCAAGCTCGGGACTGGTGGTTACAATGAGCAGTTCTTC.

This sequence joins TRBV6-5 and TRBJ1-2, with TRBD1 matching over 7 bases. Germline CDR1 reads MNHEY; CDR2 reads SVGAGI. The CDR3 sequence is 12 residues long. V gave up 6 bases and J gave up 8 bases; unmatched junction bases: 6. CDR3 DNA sequence: TGTGCCAGCAGGCCAGGGGGAGCGGGCTACACCTTC. This gives the protein CASRPGGAGYTF.

This clone came up once. The V and J genes are TRBV2 and TRBJ1-2; D remains unclear. Germline V gene sequence: CDR1 SNHLY, CDR2 FYNNEI. The V and J ends lost 7 bases and 8 bases respectively, with 17 bases between them. The CDR3 runs 13 residues. CDR3 sequence: CASKVGEVEGYTF. In nucleotides, the CDR3 is TGTGCCAGCAAGGTCGGGGAGGTTGAAGGCTACACCTTC. Using reference TRBV2 and TRBJ1-2 for the parts outside the CDR3, the full variable domain is EPEVTQTPSHQVTQMGQEVILRCVPISNHLYFYWYRQILGQKVEFLVSFYNNEISEKSEIFDDQFSVERPDGSNFTLKIRSTKLEDSAMYFCASKVGEVEGYTFGSGTRLTVV.

The gene calls are TRBV27 and TRBJ1-6; D ambiguous. The CDR3 loop spans 15 amino acids. CDR1 is MNHEY and CDR2 is SMNVEV in the germline V gene (reference sequence). Trimming took off 5 bases at V and 5 bases at J, with 13 bases between the two ends. CDR3 residues: CASSPAGINNSPLHF. CDR3 coding DNA: TGTGCCAGCAGTCCCGCTGGAATAAATAATTCACCCCTCCACTTT.

The chain couples TRBV4-2 to TRBJ2-1, with D unresolved. The CDR3 contains 16 residues. V was cut by 4 bases and J by 0 bases, with 13 bases left in between. Germline CDR1 is LGHNA and CDR2 is YNFKEQ. CDR3 DNA: TGTGCCAGCAGCCTTAACTGGCGGAGCTCCTACAATGAGCAGTTCTTC. It yields the protein CASSLNWRSSYNEQFF.

This chain links TRBV15 with TRBJ1-2; D perhaps matches TRBD1 (5 bases). Germline V gene data show CDR1 as LNHNV and CDR2 as YYDKDF (reference sequence). The CDR3 extends over 15 amino acids. V lost 0 bases and J lost 8, with 16 bases in between. The CDR3 region is CATSREVRDPAGYTF. For the CDR3, the DNA is TGTGCCACCAGCAGAGAAGTCAGGGACCCGGCGGGCTACACCTTC.

The rearrangement joins TRBV19 to TRBJ1-4, with unresolved D. Per germline, CDR1 LNHDA and CDR2 SQIVND (reference sequence). Trimming cost V 3 bases and J 8 bases, with 10 bases left between them. The CDR3 contains 13 residues. The CDR3 region has the DNA TGTGCCAGTAGTATTGCCGGGCGGGAAAAACTGTTTTTT. Amino acid sequence: CASSIAGREKLFF.

The chain joins TRBV10-3 to TRBJ2-1; D is perhaps TRBD2 (5 bases). Looked up from germline, CDR1 is ENHRY and CDR2 is SYGVKD. The ends were cut back, 5 bases at V and 7 bases at J, with 15 bases in the middle. This CDR3 is 14 amino acids long. Here the CDR3 reads CAISSTNAENEQFF. The CDR3 bases are TGTGCCATCAGTTCGACTAACGCGGAAAATGAGCAGTTCTTC.

This clone has a single count. J is TRBJ1-6 and V is TRBV19; D gene ambiguous. The CDR3 has 14 residues. V was trimmed by 8 bases and J by 7 bases, leaving 15 bases between them. Germline lookup yields CDR1 LNHDA and CDR2 SQIVND (reference sequence). The CDR3 reads CASLSDTVNSPLHF. DNA of the CDR3: TGTGCCAGTCTTTCCGACACCGTGAATTCACCCCTCCACTTT.